Listed here are 25 T cell receptor beta chains from one sample, sequenced in a study of OX40 agonist ivuxolimab in advanced cancers. TCRdb's copy holds only in-frame clones and misses some; the assay was immunoSEQ multiplex PCR. The data show fewer than 25,000 clones, more than 75% seen once. Sequenced material: CD4+ or CD8+ T cells sorted from blood, taken in a trial of the OX40 agonist ivuxolimab. These receptors all stem from an adult with an advanced solid tumor such as melanoma, head and neck, liver or kidney cancer.

The chain links TRBV28 to TRBJ2-2; 9 nucleotides line up with TRBD2. Germline CDR1 is MDHEN and CDR2 is SYDVKM. This CDR3 spans 16 amino acids. The V gene end was trimmed by 3 bases and the J gene end by 6 bases; junction bases not matched to a gene: 8. Here the CDR3 reads CASSFASGGLSGELFF. CDR3 bases: TGTGCCAGCAGTTTTGCGAGCGGGGGGCTCTCCGGGGAGCTGTTTTTT.

Here the CDR3 reads CASSQDVSGRSSWYF. The CDR3 DNA reads TGTGCCAGCAGCCAAGACGTCTCTGGTCGGAGCTCGTGGTATTTT. The chain employs TRBV7-9 and TRBJ2-3; D gene ambiguous. Trimming left V 5 bases short and J 14 bases short, with 26 bases between. The CDR3 spans 15 residues. Germline-derived CDR1 and CDR2 are SEHNR and FQNEAQ (reference sequence).

This clone was counted a single time. This rearrangement joins TRBV29-1 to TRBJ2-5; 7 bases agree with TRBD2. This CDR3 region has 19 residues. The germline CDR1 and CDR2 sequences are SQVTM and ANQGSEA. V was clipped by 4 bases and J by 1 base; unmatched bases: 21. CDR3 DNA: TGCAGCGTTGGCCCTGTCCGTAGACTAGCCGGGGGTAGCCAAGAGACCCAGTACTTC. It is translated as CSVGPVRRLAGGSQETQYF.

The V call is TRBV2, the J call TRBJ1-1, with no clear D. This CDR3 has 14 amino acids. Per germline, CDR1 SNHLY and CDR2 FYNNEI. V was trimmed by 6 bases and J by 0 bases, leaving 11 bases between them. For the CDR3, the DNA is TGTGCCAGCAGAAGGGAAGCGGTGAACACTGAAGCTTTCTTT. Encoded protein: CASRREAVNTEAFF.

The chain links TRBV9 to TRBJ1-1, with D maybe TRBD1 (5 bases). CDR1 is SGDLS and CDR2 is YYNGEE in the germline V gene. With 2 bases removed from V and 4 bases from J, the gap between germline ends came to 12 bases. The CDR3 covers 14 residues. This CDR3 reads CASSVGDFSTEAFF. The CDR3 nucleotides are TGTGCCAGCAGCGTGGGGGATTTTAGCACTGAAGCTTTCTTT.

The chain links TRBV19 to TRBJ2-2; TRBD1 matches at 9 bases. The germline gives CDR1 LNHDA, CDR2 SQIVND (reference sequence). This CDR3 has 15 amino acids. V was pared by 3 bases and J by 5 bases, with 4 bases of the junction left unmatched. The CDR3 sequence: CASSIGTGLTGELFF. Here the CDR3 DNA reads TGTGCCAGTAGTATTGGGACAGGGTTGACCGGGGAGCTGTTTTTT.

The V and J genes are TRBV7-8 and TRBJ2-7, with D tentatively TRBD1 or TRBD2 (5 bases each). Germline CDR1 reads SGHVS; CDR2 reads FQNEAQ. The CDR3 loop spans 16 amino acids. Trimming shortened V by 4 bases and J by 6 bases, and 22 bases separated the two germline ends. The DNA of the CDR3 is TGTGCCAGCAGCTCCCCCTCCAGGGAAGGGAGCGGCGAGCAGTACTTC. Protein: CASSSPSREGSGEQYF.

This clone was observed a handful of times. The V and J genes are TRBV11-2 and TRBJ1-6; D not resolved. Trimming took 5 bases from V and 9 from J, leaving 8 bases between them. Germline CDR1 and CDR2: SGHAT and FQNNGV. This CDR3 comprises 12 residues. The CDR3 sequence: CASSLERSPLHF. The CDR3 nucleotides read TGTGCCAGCAGCCTGGAGCGTTCACCCCTCCACTTT.

The chain uses TRBV5-6 and TRBJ2-3, with D perhaps TRBD2 (5 bases). This CDR3 contains 16 residues. Germline V gives CDR1 SGHDT, CDR2 YYEEEE. The V gene lost 2 bases and the J gene lost 2 bases, with 15 bases spanning the gap. CDR3 loop: CASSFRPGTSTDTQYF. CDR3 bases: TGTGCCAGCAGCTTTCGACCGGGAACATCCACAGATACGCAGTATTTT. Full variable domain (rest looked up from reference TRBV5-6 and TRBJ2-3): DAGVTQSPTHLIKTRGQQVTLRCSPKSGHDTVSWYQQALGQGPQFIFQYYEEEERQRGNFPDRFSGHQFPNYSSELNVNALLLGDSALYLCASSFRPGTSTDTQYFGPGTRLTVL.

This chain links TRBV27 with TRBJ2-2, with a weak D call TRBD2 (5 bases). V gave up 5 bases and J gave up 1 base, with 11 bases separating them. The CDR3 spans 15 residues. Germline CDR1 reads MNHEY; CDR2 reads SMNVEV (reference sequence). The CDR3 here is CASSPEAGNTGELFF. As DNA, the CDR3 is TGTGCCAGCAGTCCAGAGGCGGGGAACACCGGGGAGCTGTTTTTT.

CDR3 in DNA: TGTGCCAGCAGGGAGGTAGGCACTGAAGCTTTCTTT. This codes for CASREVGTEAFF. This chain links TRBV27 with TRBJ1-1; D is undetermined. Looked up from germline, CDR1 is MNHEY and CDR2 is SMNVEV (reference sequence). V was cut by 6 bases and J by 4 bases, with 9 bases left in between. The CDR3 consists of 12 residues.

CDR3 region: CASNVRIDQPQHF. In DNA form, the CDR3 reads TGTGCCAGCAACGTCCGTATAGATCAGCCCCAGCATTTT. The V gene is TRBV2, the J gene TRBJ1-5; no reliable D call. The germline V and J ends were trimmed by 7 bases and 5 bases, with 12 bases remaining between them. Germline V CDR1 and CDR2: SNHLY, FYNNEI. The CDR3 spans 13 residues.

This chain uses TRBV7-6 with TRBJ2-3; 7 bases line up with TRBD1. Germline trimming cut 2 bases from V and 4 bases from J; bases unmatched to any gene: 9. The CDR3 runs to 16 residues. The V gene's germline CDR1 is SGHVS and CDR2 FNYEAQ. The CDR3 loop reads CASSLFTIDRADTQYF. The CDR3 region has the DNA TGTGCCAGCAGCTTATTTACTATCGACAGGGCAGATACGCAGTATTTT.

The V call is TRBV2, the J call TRBJ2-7; 8 nucleotides line up with TRBD1. V dropped 8 bases and J dropped 4; count of bases not matched to a gene: 10. CDR3 length: 14 amino acids. Germline loops: CDR1 SNHLY, CDR2 FYNNEI. The CDR3 bases are TGTGCCAGCGCTCCGGGACAGGTCCCATACGAGCAGTACTTC. Protein product: CASAPGQVPYEQYF. Full variable domain (missing parts from reference TRBV2 and TRBJ2-7): EPEVTQTPSHQVTQMGQEVILRCVPISNHLYFYWYRQILGQKVEFLVSFYNNEISEKSEIFDDQFSVERPDGSNFTLKIRSTKLEDSAMYFCASAPGQVPYEQYFGPGTRLTVT.

The chain couples TRBV28 to TRBJ2-3; 7 bases are shared with TRBD2. The length of the CDR3 is 18 residues. The V and J ends lost 3 bases and 3 bases, in that order; junction bases with no gene match: 15. In germline, CDR1 is MDHEN, CDR2 SYDVKM. The CDR3 DNA follows: TGTGCCAGCAGTTTCCATGGACTAGTCGGCTATATTACAGATACGCAGTATTTT. Protein: CASSFHGLVGYITDTQYF.

The chain joins TRBV19 to TRBJ2-5, with no clear D. The DNA matches TRBJ2-7 better at its end, which makes the J call doubtful. Germline V gene data show CDR1 as LNHDA and CDR2 as SQIVND (reference sequence). The CDR3 contains 12 residues. CDR3 nucleotide sequence: TGTGCCAGTAGTATAGTAGGGTTCGAGCAGTACTTC. It encodes CASSIVGFEQYF.

The V and J genes are TRBV6-1 and TRBJ2-3; D not resolved. V was clipped by 3 bases and J by 2 bases, with 6 bases between them. Germline CDR1 is MNHNS and CDR2 is SASEGT. The CDR3 extends over 13 amino acids. The CDR3 nucleotides are TGTGCCAGCAGTGACAGGTCCACAGATACGCAGTATTTT. This encodes CASSDRSTDTQYF.

The chain links TRBV27 to TRBJ2-1; TRBD1 aligns across 11 bases. This CDR3 has 14 residues. Germline CDR1 reads MNHEY; CDR2 reads SMNVEV (reference sequence). V shed 5 bases, J shed 6 bases, and the junction held 3 bases outside the gene matches. CDR3 sequence (DNA): TGTGCCAGCAGTCTCGGGACAGGGGGCAATGAGCAGTTCTTC. Its protein is CASSLGTGGNEQFF.

This chain links TRBV11-2 with TRBJ1-2, with no clear D. The CDR3 is 17 amino acids. In germline, CDR1 is SGHAT, CDR2 FQNNGV. V lost 0 bases and J lost 3, with 17 bases in between. CDR3 DNA sequence: TGTGCCAGCAGCTTAGATCACGTGGGGTATAGGCACTATGGCTACACCTTC. Translating it yields CASSLDHVGYRHYGYTF.

This clone was counted a few times. V gene TRBV6-4 combines with J gene TRBJ1-2, with D uncertain. CDR1 is MRHNA, CDR2 SNTAGT, per germline. The length of the CDR3 is 13 residues. V was clipped by 0 bases and J by 7 bases, with 9 bases between them. The CDR3, as DNA: TGTGCCAGCAGTGACTCGGAGTCGGGTGGCTACACCTTC. Amino acids: CASSDSESGGYTF.

This clone came up a few times. This rearrangement joins TRBV27 to TRBJ2-7; 10 bases line up with TRBD2. Looked up from germline, CDR1 is MNHEY and CDR2 is SMNVEV (reference sequence). Losses at the gene ends were 1 base for V and 4 bases for J; bases not matched to a gene: 4. The CDR3 is 15 residues long. The CDR3 nucleotides are TGTGCCAGCAGTTTATTCATAGCGGGGGGTTACGAGCAGTACTTC. It encodes CASSLFIAGGYEQYF.

CDR3 DNA: TGTGCCAGCAGCTTCCCGGGACAGTACTACGAGCAGTACTTC. Protein sequence: CASSFPGQYYEQYF. The V gene is TRBV11-2, the J gene TRBJ2-7, with 7 bases matching TRBD1. V gave up 3 bases and J gave up 3 bases; unmatched junction bases: 5. Per germline, CDR1 SGHAT and CDR2 FQNNGV. The CDR3 has 14 residues.

V and J are TRBV11-2 and TRBJ1-2, with 7 positions matching TRBD1. With V trimmed by 5 bases and J by 4 bases, 13 bases remained unmatched. CDR3 length equals 16 residues. CDR1 and CDR2 (germline): SGHAT, FQNNGV. The CDR3 coding sequence is TGTGCCAGCAGCACTCATCGGACAGGTCCCTCCTATGGCTACACCTTC. Its translation: CASSTHRTGPSYGYTF.

V usage is TRBV6-5 and J usage is TRBJ2-7; TRBD2 might be the D (6 bases). Germline V gene lookup returns CDR1 MNHEY and CDR2 SVGAGI. Trimming left V 2 bases short and J 4 bases short, with 12 bases between. The length of the CDR3 is 14 residues. CDR3 protein: CASSYAGSPYEQYF. The CDR3 DNA sequence: TGTGCCAGCAGTTACGCCGGGAGTCCATACGAGCAGTACTTC.

The chain is built from TRBV6-5 and TRBJ2-7; possibly TRBD1 for D (5 bases). Germline loops: CDR1 MNHEY, CDR2 SVGAGI. The CDR3 consists of 15 residues. V lost 7 bases, J lost 2 bases, and 18 bases lay in between. The CDR3, as DNA: TGTGCCAGCACCTACACGGCAGGGCGCGCCTACGAGCAGTACTTC. It encodes CASTYTAGRAYEQYF.